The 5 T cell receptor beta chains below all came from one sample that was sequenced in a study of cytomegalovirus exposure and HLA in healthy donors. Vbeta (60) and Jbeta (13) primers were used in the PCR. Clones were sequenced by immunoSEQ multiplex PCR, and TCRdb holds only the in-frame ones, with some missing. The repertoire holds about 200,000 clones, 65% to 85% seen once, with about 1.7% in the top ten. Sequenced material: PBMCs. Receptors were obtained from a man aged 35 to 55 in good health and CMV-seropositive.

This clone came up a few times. Here the CDR3 reads CASSPGNERIEAFF. CDR3 nucleotide sequence: TGCGCCAGCAGCCCAGGGAATGAGAGGATTGAAGCTTTCTTT. J is TRBJ1-1 and V is TRBV5-1; D may be TRBD1 (5 bases). V shed 4 bases and J shed 7 bases, with 17 bases lying between them. The length of the CDR3 is 14 residues. CDR1 and CDR2 (germline): SGHRS, YFSETQ. Supplemented by reference TRBV5-1 and TRBJ1-1, the full variable domain reads KAGVTQTPRYLIKTRGQQVTLSCSPISGHRSVSWYQQTPGQGLQFLFEYFSETQRNKGNFPGRFSGRQFSNSRSEMNVSTLELGDSALYLCASSPGNERIEAFFGQGTRLTVV.

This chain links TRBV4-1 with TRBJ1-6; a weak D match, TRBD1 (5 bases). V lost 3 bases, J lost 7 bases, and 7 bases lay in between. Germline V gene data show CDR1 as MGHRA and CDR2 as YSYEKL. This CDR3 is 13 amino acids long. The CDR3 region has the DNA TGCGCCAGCAGCCAGGAGGGGAATTCACCCCTCCACTTT. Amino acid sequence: CASSQEGNSPLHF.

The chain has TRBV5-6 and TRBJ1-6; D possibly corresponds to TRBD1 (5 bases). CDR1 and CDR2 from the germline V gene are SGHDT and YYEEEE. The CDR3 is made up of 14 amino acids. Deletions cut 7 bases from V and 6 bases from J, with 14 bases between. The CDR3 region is CASFSGVGNSPLHF. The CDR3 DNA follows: TGTGCCAGCTTTTCGGGGGTGGGTAATTCACCCCTCCACTTT.

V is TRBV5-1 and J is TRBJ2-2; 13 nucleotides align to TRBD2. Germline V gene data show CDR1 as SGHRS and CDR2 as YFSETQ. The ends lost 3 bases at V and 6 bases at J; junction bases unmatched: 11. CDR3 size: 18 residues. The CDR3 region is CASSSIGLAGVRAGELFF. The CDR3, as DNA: TGCGCCAGCAGCTCCATCGGACTAGCGGGAGTAAGGGCCGGGGAGCTGTTTTTT.

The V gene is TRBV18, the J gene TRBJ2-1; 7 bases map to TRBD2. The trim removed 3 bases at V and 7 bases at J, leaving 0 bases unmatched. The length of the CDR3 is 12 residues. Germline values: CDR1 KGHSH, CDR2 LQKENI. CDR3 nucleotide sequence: TGTGCCAGCTCACCGGGGGGGAATGAGCAGTTCTTC. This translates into CASSPGGNEQFF.